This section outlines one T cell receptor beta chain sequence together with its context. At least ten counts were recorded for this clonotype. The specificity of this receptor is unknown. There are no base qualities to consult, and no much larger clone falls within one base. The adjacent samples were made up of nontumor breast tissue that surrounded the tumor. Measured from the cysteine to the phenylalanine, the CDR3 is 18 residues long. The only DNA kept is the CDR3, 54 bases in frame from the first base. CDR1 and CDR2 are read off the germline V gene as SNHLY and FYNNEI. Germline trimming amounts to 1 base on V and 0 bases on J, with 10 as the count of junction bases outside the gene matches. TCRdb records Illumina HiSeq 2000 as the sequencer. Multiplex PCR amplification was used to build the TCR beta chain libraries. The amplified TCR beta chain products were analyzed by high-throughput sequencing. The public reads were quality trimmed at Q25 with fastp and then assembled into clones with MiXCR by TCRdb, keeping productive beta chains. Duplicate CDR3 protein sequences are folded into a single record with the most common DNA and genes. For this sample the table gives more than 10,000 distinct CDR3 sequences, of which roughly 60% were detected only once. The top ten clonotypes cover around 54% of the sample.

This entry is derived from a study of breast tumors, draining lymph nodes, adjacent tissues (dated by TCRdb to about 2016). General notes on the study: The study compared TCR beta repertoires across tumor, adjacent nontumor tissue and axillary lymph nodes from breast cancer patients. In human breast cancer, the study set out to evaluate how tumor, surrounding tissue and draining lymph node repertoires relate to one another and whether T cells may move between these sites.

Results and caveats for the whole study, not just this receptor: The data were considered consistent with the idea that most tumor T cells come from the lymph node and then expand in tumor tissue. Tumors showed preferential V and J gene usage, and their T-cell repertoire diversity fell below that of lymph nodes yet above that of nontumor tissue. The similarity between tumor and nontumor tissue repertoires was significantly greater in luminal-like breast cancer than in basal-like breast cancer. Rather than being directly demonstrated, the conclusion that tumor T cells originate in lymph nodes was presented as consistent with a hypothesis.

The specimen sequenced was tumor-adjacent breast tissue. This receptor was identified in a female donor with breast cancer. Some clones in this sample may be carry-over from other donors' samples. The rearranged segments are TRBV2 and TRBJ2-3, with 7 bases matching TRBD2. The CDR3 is CASSEVLVGLSSTDTQYF. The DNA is TGTGCCAGCAGTGAAGTACTGGTGGGACTATCTAGCACAGATACGCAGTATTTT.